This passage covers 10 T cell receptor beta chains from one sample sequenced in a study of CD8 T cells in Susac syndrome. With random hexamers, reverse transcription was performed on about 0.45 to 1 ug of RNA. From the immunoSEQ multiplex PCR reads, TCRdb called clonotypes with MiXCR, one entry per CDR3 protein. The sample includes approximately 190,000 distinct CDR3 sequences, 90% to 97% seen only once; the top ten take 0.075% to 0.1%. The specimen was CD4+ T cells from PBMCs. The receptors stem from a human donor with Susac syndrome.

In this sample, this clonotype turned up once. The V and J genes are TRBV6-5 and TRBJ2-7; 8 bases fit TRBD2. The J segment lost 3 bases and the V segment lost 11 bases, leaving 12 bases of the junction unmatched. The CDR3 is 14 amino acids. Germline CDR1 and CDR2: MNHEY and SVGAGI. The chain's CDR3 is CASRAWRGDYEQYF. CDR3 DNA: TGTGCCTCCCGTGCCTGGCGGGGGGACTACGAGCAGTACTTC.

V is TRBV30 and J is TRBJ2-7; D perhaps matches TRBD2 (7 bases). Per germline, CDR1 GTSNPN and CDR2 SVGIG (reference sequence). Trimming left V 1 base short and J 6 bases short, with 19 bases between. The CDR3 sequence is 15 residues long. Here the CDR3 reads CAWSAYRGAGSEQYF. CDR3 nucleotides: TGTGCCTGGAGTGCCTACCGGGGGGCCGGGTCCGAGCAGTACTTC.

This chain links TRBV5-1 with TRBJ2-7; 9 positions match TRBD1. CDR1 and CDR2 from the germline V gene are SGHRS and YFSETQ. The CDR3 spans 14 residues. V shed 1 base, J shed 4 bases, and the junction held 3 bases outside the gene matches. CDR3 DNA sequence: TGCGCCAGCAGCTTGACAGGGGGCCGGTACGAGCAGTACTTC. This encodes CASSLTGGRYEQYF.

This chain joins TRBV15 and TRBJ1-6, with D perhaps TRBD1 (5 bases). The V gene's germline CDR1 is LNHNV and CDR2 YYDKDF (reference sequence). Between the trimmed V and J ends, which lost 0 bases and 7 bases, there was a span of 16 bases. CDR3 length: 17 amino acids. The chain's CDR3 is CATSRDKGRRLNSPLHF. CDR3 coding DNA: TGTGCCACCAGCAGAGACAAGGGACGGAGACTAAATTCACCCCTCCACTTT.

This chain joins TRBV7-9 and TRBJ2-5; D not certain. Trimming took 0 bases from V and 1 from J, leaving 9 bases between them. Germline V gene data show CDR1 as SEHNR and CDR2 as FQNEAQ (reference sequence). The CDR3 length is 15 residues. The CDR3 region is CASSLANAAQETQYF. The CDR3 bases are TGTGCCAGCAGCTTAGCGAACGCGGCCCAAGAGACCCAGTACTTC.

This rearrangement joins TRBV7-8 to TRBJ1-5; a possible D gene is TRBD1 (5 bases). Per the germline V gene, CDR1 is SGHVS and CDR2 is FQNEAQ. Between the trimmed V and J ends, which lost 4 bases and 4 bases, there was a span of 11 bases. There are 14 residues in the CDR3. This chain's CDR3 is CASSSTEINQPQHF. The CDR3 coding sequence is TGTGCCAGCAGCTCGACAGAGATTAATCAGCCCCAGCATTTT.

The chain couples TRBV30 to TRBJ2-3, with D perhaps TRBD2 (6 bases). This CDR3 has 12 amino acids. Germline V lookup: CDR1 GTSNPN, CDR2 SVGIG (reference sequence). Between the trimmed V and J ends, which lost 2 bases and 4 bases, there was a span of 7 bases. The CDR3 region is CAWSRRADTQYF. The CDR3 nucleotides are TGTGCCTGGAGTAGGAGGGCAGATACGCAGTATTTT.

This rearrangement joins TRBV29-1 to TRBJ2-5; 9 bases align to TRBD2. CDR3 length equals 15 residues. V was pared by 6 bases and J by 1 base, with 9 bases of the junction left unmatched. The germline gives CDR1 SQVTM, CDR2 ANQGSEA. CDR3 sequence reads: CSVGSGGRGQETQYF. DNA of the CDR3: TGCAGCGTCGGGAGCGGGGGGAGGGGCCAAGAGACCCAGTACTTC.

The chain's CDR3 is CASRLRGENEQFF. The CDR3, as DNA: TGTGCCAGCAGGCTCAGGGGTGAGAATGAGCAGTTCTTC. The genes are TRBV6-1 and TRBJ2-1, with TRBD1 as a possible D gene (6 bases). Germline CDR1 and CDR2: MNHNS and SASEGT. The CDR3 extends over 13 amino acids. Trimming shortened V by 6 bases and J by 7 bases, and 13 bases separated the two germline ends.

V and J are TRBV5-1 and TRBJ1-5; 7 bases are shared with TRBD1. CDR3 length: 14 amino acids. Germline V CDR1 and CDR2: SGHRS, YFSETQ. The J segment lost 8 bases and the V segment lost 3 bases, leaving 8 bases of the junction unmatched. The CDR3 sequence: CASSSQGEGEPQHF. In DNA form, the CDR3 reads TGCGCCAGCAGCTCCCAGGGGGAGGGGGAGCCCCAGCATTTT.